This TCR beta chain was sequenced for a study of neurological immune-mediated disorders. The cDNA came from 5'RACE with 10-nucleotide random UMIs. TCRdb redid the calling of the 5' RACE reads with MiXCR, one entry per CDR3 protein. There are over 60,000 distinct CDR3 sequences in the sample; 5.2% occur only once, and around 2.8% lies in the top ten. This clonotype was counted ten times or more. Its matching antigen is unknown. Study-wide results and limits: Private repertoires in all groups were suggested by the absence of shared CDR3 amino acid sequences among expanded clones across subjects.

Germline CDR1 reads SGHAT; CDR2 reads FQNNGV. The CDR3 length is 15 residues. Trimming removed 5 bases from V and 3 bases from J; junction bases left unmatched: 9. Sequencing was done on a sample of PBMCs. The sequence was collected from a woman aged 25-40 years with multiple sclerosis. This chain links TRBV11-2 with TRBJ1-1, with 7 bases matching TRBD1. This CDR3 is CASSLRGGRDTEAFF. The CDR3 DNA reads TGTGCCAGCAGCCTCAGGGGGGGCCGGGACACTGAAGCTTTCTTT.